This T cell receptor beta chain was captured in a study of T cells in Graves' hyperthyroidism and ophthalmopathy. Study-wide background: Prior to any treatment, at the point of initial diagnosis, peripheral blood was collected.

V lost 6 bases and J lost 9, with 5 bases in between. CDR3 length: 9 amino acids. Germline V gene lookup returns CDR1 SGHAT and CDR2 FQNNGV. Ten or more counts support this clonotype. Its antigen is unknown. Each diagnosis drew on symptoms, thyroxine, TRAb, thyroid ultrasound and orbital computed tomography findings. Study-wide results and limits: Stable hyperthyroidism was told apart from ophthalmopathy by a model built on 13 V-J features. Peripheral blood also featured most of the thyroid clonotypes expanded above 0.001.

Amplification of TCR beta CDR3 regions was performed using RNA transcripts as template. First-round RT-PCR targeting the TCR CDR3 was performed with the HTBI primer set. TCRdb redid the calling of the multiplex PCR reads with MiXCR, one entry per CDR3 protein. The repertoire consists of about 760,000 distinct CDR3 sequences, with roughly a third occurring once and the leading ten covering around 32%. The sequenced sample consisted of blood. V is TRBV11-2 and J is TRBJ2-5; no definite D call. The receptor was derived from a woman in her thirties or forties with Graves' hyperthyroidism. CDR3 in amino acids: CASRSAQYF. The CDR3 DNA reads TGTGCCAGCAGGAGCGCCCAGTACTTC.